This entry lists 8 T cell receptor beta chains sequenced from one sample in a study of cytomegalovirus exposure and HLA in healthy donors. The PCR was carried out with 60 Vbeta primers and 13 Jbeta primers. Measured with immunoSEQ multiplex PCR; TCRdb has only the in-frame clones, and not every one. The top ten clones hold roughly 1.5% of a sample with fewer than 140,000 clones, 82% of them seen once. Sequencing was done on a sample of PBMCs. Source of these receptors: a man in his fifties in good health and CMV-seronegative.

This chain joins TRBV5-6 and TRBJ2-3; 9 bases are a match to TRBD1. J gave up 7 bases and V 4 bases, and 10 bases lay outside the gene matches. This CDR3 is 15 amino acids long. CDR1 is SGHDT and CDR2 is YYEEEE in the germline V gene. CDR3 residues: CASSLQGGTGNTQYF. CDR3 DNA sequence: TGTGCCAGCAGCCTCCAAGGCGGGACAGGGAATACGCAGTATTTT.

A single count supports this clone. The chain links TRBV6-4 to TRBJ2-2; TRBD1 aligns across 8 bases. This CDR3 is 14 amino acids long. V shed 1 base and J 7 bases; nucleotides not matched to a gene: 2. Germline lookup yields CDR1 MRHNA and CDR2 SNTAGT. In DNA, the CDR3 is TGTGCCAGCAGTGACTGGACAGGGAGCGGGGAGCTGTTTTTT. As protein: CASSDWTGSGELFF.

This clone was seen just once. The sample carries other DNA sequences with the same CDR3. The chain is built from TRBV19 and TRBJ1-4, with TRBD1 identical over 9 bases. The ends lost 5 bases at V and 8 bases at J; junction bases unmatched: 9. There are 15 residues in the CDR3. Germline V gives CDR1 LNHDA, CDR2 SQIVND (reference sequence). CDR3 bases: TGTGCCAGTAGTCCACCGGGACAGGGAAGAGAAAAACTGTTTTTT. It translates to CASSPPGQGREKLFF.

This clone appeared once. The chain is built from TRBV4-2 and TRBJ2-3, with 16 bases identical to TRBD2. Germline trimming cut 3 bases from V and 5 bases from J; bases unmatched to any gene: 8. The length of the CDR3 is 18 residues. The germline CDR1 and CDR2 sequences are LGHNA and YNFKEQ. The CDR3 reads CASSQGLAGGVGGDTQYF. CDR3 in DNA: TGTGCCAGCAGCCAGGGACTAGCGGGGGGGGTGGGGGGAGATACGCAGTATTTT.

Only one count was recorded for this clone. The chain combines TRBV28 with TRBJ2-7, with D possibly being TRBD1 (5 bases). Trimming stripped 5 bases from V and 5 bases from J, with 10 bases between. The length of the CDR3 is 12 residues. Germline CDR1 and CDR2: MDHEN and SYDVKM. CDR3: CASSQGLDEQYV. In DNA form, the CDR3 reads TGTGCCAGCAGTCAGGGTCTGGACGAGCAGTACGTC.

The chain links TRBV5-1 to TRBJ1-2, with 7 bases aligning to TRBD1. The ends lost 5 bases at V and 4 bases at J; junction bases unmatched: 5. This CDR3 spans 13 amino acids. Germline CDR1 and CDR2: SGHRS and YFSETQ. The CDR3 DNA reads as TGCGCCAGCAGACAGGGACAGAGCTATGGCTACACCTTC. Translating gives CASRQGQSYGYTF. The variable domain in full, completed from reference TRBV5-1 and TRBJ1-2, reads KAGVTQTPRYLIKTRGQQVTLSCSPISGHRSVSWYQQTPGQGLQFLFEYFSETQRNKGNFPGRFSGRQFSNSRSEMNVSTLELGDSALYLCASRQGQSYGYTFGSGTRLTVV.

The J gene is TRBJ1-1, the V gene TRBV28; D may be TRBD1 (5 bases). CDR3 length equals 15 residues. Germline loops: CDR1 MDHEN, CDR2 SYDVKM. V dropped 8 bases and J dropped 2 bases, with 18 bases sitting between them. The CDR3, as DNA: TGTGCCAGCTCGGTCGCGGGGGAAGGCAACACTGAAGCTTTCTTT. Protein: CASSVAGEGNTEAFF.

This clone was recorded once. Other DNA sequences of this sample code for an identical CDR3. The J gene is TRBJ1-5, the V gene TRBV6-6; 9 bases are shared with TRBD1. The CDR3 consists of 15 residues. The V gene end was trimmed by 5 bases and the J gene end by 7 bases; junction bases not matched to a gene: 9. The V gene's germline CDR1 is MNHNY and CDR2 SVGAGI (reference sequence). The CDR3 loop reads CASSDTGGDRQPQHF. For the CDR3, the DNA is TGTGCCAGCAGTGACACAGGGGGCGACCGACAGCCCCAGCATTTT.